Only a few counts were recorded for the clone carrying this T cell receptor (beta chain). Its antigen is still unknown. Trimming shortened V by 5 bases and J by 5 bases, and 27 bases separated the two germline ends. The CDR3 is 18 residues long. Germline V gives CDR1 SGHAT, CDR2 FQDESV (reference sequence). Via MiXCR, TCRdb re-called the 5' RACE reads, giving one row per CDR3 protein. This sample has some 710,000 distinct CDR3 sequences, with roughly 6% found just once. The sample originates from a study of identical twins. Study conclusions and caveats: It was out-of-frame TCR alpha sharing in monozygotic twins that models underestimated.

The chain uses TRBV11-1 and TRBJ2-5, with D perhaps TRBD1 (5 bases). The material sequenced was naive T cells sorted from blood. The TCR was taken from a man between 18 and 35 years old in good health. Here the CDR3 DNA reads TGTGCCAGCAGCCCGCCCCCCTGGCAGGTTGCAGGGTTGGAGACCCAGTACTTC. Residues: CASSPPPWQVAGLETQYF.